This TCR beta chain was recovered during a study of blood T cell repertoires in COVID-19. Overall study: Samples came from the United States, Italy and Spain, spanning acute and convalescent COVID-19. Sources were T cells, B-cell-depleted T cells, or PBMCs; the material itself was cDNA or gDNA.

Under the authors' procedure: Quantification of nucleated cells was approximated via reference gene primer amplification. Some clones are missing from TCRdb's copy, which holds only in-frame ones; the method was immunoSEQ multiplex PCR. That table is the source of V, J and clone size, and D and trimming were worked out from the DNA. The repertoire holds about 70,000 clones, with about three quarters as singletons. CDR1 and CDR2 from the germline V gene are WSHSY and SAAADI. V dropped 6 bases and J dropped 5; count of bases not matched to a gene: 1. The CDR3 is 13 amino acids. The chain carries TRBV10-2 and TRBJ1-4, with 9 bases aligning to TRBD1. This TCR derives from a human donor in a cohort sampled during active COVID-19. The specimen sequenced was peripheral blood. The CDR3 loop reads CASRGTGNEKLFF. The CDR3 DNA is TGCGCCAGCAGGGGGACAGGGAATGAAAAACTGTTTTTT.